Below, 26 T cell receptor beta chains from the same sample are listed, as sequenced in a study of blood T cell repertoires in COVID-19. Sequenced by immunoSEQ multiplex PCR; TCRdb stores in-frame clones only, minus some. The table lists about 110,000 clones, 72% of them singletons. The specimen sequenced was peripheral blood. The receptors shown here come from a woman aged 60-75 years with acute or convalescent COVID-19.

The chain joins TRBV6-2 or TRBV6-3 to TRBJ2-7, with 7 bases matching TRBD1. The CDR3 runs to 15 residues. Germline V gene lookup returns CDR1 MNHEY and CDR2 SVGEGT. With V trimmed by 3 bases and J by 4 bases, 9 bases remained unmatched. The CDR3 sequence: CASSYGAGGSYEQYF. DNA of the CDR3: TGTGCCAGCAGTTATGGTGCAGGGGGAAGTTACGAGCAGTACTTC.

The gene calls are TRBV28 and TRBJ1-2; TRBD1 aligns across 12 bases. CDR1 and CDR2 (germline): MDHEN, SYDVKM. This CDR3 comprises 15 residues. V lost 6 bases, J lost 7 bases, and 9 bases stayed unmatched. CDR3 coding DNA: TGTGCCAGCAGCTCAAGGGGACAGGGGGCGAGTGGCTACACCTTC. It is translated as CASSSRGQGASGYTF.

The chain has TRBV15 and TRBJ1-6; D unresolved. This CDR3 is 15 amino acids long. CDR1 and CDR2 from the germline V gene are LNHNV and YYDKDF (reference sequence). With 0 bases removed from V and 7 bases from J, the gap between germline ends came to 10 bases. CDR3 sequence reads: CATSRDLSQNSPLHF. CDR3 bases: TGTGCCACCAGCAGAGATCTTTCCCAGAATTCACCCCTCCACTTT.

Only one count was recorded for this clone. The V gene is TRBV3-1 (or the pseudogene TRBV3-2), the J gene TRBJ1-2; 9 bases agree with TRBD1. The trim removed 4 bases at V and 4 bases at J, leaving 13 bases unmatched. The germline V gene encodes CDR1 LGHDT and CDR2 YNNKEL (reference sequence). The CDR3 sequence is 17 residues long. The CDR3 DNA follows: TGTGCCAGCAGCCCATCACCCCCTCCGACAGGGGGCTATGGCTACACCTTC. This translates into CASSPSPPPTGGYGYTF.

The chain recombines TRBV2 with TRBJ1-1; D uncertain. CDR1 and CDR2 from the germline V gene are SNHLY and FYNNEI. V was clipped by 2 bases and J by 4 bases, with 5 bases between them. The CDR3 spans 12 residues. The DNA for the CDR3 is TGTGCCAGCAGTGAAACTCGCACTGAAGCTTTCTTT. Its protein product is CASSETRTEAFF.

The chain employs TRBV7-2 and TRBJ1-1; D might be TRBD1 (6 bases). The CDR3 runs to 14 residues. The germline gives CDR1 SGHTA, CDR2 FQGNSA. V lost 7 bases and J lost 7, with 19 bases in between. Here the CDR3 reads CASTDSPPVNEAFF. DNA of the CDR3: TGTGCCAGCACGGACAGCCCTCCGGTGAATGAAGCTTTCTTT.

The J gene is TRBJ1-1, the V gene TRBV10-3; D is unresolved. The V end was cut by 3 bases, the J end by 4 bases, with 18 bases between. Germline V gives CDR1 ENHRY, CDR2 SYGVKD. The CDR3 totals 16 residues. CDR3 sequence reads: CAISDPPIAGLTEAFF. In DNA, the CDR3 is TGTGCCATCAGTGACCCTCCAATCGCGGGTCTCACTGAAGCTTTCTTT.

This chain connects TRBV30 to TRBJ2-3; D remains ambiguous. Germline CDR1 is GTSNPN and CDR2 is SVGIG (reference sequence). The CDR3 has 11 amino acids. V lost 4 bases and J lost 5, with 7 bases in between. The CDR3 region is CAWNLGDTQYF. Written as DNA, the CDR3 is TGTGCCTGGAACCTCGGAGATACGCAGTATTTT.

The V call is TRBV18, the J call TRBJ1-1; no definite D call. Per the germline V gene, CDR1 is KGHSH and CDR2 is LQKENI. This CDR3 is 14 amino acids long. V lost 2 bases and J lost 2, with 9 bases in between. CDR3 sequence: CASSPRGINTEAFF. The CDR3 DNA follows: TGTGCCAGCTCACCAAGAGGGATAAACACTGAAGCTTTCTTT.

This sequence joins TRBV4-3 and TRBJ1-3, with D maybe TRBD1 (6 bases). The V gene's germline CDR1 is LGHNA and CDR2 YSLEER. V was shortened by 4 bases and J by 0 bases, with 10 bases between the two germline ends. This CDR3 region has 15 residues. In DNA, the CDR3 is TGCGCCAGCAGCCCACAGACAGGCTCTGGAAACACCATATATTTT. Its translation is CASSPQTGSGNTIYF.

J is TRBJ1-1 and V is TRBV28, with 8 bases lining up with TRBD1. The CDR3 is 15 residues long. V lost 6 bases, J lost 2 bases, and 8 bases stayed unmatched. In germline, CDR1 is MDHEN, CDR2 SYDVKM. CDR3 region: CASRSGQGFNTEAFF. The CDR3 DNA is TGTGCCAGCAGAAGTGGACAGGGATTTAACACTGAAGCTTTCTTT.

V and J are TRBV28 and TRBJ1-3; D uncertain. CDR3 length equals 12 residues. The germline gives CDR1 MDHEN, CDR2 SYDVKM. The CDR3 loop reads CQASGTGNTIYF. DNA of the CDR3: TGTCAGGCGAGTGGTACTGGAAACACCATATATTTT.

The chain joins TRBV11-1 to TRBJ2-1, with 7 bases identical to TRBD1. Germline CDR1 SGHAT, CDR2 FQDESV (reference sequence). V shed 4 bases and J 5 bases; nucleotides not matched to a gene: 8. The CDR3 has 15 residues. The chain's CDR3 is CASSSPGQKDNEQFF. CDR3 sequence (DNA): TGTGCCAGCAGCTCCCCGGGACAGAAAGACAATGAGCAGTTCTTC.

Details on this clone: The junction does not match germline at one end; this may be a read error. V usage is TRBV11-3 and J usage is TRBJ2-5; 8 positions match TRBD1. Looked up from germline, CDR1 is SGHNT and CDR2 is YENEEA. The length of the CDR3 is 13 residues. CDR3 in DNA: TGTGCCAGCTCCGACAGGGGCCAAGGGACCCAGTACTTC. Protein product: CASSDRGQGTQYF. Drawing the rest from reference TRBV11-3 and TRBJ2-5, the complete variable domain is EAGVVQSPRYKIIEKKQPVAFWCNPISGHNTLYWYLQNLGQGPELLIRYENEEAVDDSQLPKDRFSAERLKGVDSTLKIQPAELGDSAVYLCASSDRGQGTQYFGPGTRLLVL.

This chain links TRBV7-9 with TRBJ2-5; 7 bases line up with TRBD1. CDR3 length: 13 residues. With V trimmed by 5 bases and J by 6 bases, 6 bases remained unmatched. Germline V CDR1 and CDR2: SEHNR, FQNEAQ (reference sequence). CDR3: CASSAQGRQTQYF. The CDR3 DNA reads TGTGCCAGCAGCGCACAGGGGAGACAGACCCAGTACTTC.

The CDR3 nucleotides read TGTGCCAGCCGCCCCCGGGACAGGGCCACCGGGGAGCTGTTTTTT. It yields the protein CASRPRDRATGELFF. The chain carries TRBV28 and TRBJ2-2, with 9 bases matching TRBD1. The CDR3 is made up of 15 amino acids. CDR1 is MDHEN, CDR2 SYDVKM, per germline. Trimming removed 8 bases from V and 4 bases from J; junction bases left unmatched: 8.

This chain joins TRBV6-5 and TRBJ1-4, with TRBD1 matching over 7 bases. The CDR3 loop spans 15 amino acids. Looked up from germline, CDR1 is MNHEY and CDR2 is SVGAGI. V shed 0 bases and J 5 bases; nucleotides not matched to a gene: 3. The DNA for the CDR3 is TGTGCCAGCAGTTACTCGAGCAGGGGGAATGAAAAACTGTTTTTT. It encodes CASSYSSRGNEKLFF.

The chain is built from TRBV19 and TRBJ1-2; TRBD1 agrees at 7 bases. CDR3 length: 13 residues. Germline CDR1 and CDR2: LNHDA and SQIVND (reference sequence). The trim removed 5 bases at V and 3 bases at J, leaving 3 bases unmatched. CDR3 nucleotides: TGTGCCAGTAGTGAAACAGGGGACTATGGCTACACCTTC. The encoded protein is CASSETGDYGYTF.

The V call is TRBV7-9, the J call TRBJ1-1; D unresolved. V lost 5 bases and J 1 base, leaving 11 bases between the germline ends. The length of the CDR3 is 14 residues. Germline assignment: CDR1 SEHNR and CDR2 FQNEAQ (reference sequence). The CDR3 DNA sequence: TGTGCCAGCAGCCCACCCCTTAGGAACACTGAAGCTTTCTTT. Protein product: CASSPPLRNTEAFF.

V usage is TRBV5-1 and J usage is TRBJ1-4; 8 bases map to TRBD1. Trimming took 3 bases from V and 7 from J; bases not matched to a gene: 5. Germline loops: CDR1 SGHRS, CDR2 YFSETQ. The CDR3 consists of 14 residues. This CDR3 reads CASSSQGQGEKLFF. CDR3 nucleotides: TGCGCCAGCAGCTCTCAAGGACAGGGTGAAAAACTGTTTTTT.

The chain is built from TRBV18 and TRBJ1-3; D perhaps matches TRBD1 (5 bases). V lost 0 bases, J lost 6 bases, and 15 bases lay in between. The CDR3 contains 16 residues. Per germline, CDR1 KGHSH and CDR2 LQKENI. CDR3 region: CASSPPVGQGVNTIYF. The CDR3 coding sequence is TGTGCCAGCTCACCACCGGTCGGGCAGGGCGTAAACACCATATATTTT.

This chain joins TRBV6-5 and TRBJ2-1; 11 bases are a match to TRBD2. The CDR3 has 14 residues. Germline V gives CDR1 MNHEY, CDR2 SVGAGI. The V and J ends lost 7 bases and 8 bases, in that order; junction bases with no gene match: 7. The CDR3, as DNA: TGTGCCAGCATGAAGGGACTAGCGGCGCATGAGCAGTTCTTC. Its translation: CASMKGLAAHEQFF.

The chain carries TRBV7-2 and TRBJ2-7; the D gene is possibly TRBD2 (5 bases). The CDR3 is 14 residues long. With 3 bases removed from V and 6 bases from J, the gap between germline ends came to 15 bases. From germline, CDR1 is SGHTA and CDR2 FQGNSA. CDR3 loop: CASSFLGNPPEQYF. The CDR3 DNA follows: TGTGCCAGCAGCTTCCTCGGGAATCCTCCCGAGCAGTACTTC. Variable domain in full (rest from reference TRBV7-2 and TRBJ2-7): GAGVSQSPSNKVTEKGKDVELRCDPISGHTALYWYRQSLGQGLEFLIYFQGNSAPDKSGLPSDRFSAERTGGSVSTLTIQRTQQEDSAVYLCASSFLGNPPEQYFGPGTRLTVT.

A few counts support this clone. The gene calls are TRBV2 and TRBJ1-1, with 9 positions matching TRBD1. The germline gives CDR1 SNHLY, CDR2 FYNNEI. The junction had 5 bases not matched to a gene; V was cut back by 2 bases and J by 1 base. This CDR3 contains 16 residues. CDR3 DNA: TGTGCCAGCAGTGAAAGACCGACAGGGGGGAACACTGAAGCTTTCTTT. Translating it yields CASSERPTGGNTEAFF.

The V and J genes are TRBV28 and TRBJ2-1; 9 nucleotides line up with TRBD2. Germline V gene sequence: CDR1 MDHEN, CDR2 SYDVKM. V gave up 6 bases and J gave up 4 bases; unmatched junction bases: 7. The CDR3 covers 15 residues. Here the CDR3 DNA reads TGTGCCAGCAGGCCGAGGGCGGGGGGGTACAATGAGCAGTTCTTC. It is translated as CASRPRAGGYNEQFF.

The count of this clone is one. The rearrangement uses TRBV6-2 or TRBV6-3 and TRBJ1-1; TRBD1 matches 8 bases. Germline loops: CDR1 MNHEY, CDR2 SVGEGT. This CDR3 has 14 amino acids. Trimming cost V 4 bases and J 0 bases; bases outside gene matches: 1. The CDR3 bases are TGTGCCAGCAGTTCGGGACAGGTGAACACTGAAGCTTTCTTT. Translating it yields CASSSGQVNTEAFF.